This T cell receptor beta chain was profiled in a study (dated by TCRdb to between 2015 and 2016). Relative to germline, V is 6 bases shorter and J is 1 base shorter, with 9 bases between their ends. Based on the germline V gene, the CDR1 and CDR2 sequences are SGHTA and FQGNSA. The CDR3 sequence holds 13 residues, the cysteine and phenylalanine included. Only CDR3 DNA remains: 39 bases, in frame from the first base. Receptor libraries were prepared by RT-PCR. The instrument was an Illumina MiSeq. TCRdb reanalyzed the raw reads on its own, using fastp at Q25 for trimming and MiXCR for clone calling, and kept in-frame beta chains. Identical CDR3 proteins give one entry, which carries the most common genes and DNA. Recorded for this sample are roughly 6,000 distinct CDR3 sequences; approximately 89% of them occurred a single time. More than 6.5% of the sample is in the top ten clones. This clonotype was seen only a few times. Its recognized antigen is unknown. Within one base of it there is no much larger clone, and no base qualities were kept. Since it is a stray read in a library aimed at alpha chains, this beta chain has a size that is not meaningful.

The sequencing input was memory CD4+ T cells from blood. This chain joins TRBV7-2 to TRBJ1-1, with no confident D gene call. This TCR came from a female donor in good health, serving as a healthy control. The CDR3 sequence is CASSGQPNTEAFF. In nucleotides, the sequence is TGTGCCAGCAGTGGGCAGCCGAACACTGAAGCTTTCTTT.